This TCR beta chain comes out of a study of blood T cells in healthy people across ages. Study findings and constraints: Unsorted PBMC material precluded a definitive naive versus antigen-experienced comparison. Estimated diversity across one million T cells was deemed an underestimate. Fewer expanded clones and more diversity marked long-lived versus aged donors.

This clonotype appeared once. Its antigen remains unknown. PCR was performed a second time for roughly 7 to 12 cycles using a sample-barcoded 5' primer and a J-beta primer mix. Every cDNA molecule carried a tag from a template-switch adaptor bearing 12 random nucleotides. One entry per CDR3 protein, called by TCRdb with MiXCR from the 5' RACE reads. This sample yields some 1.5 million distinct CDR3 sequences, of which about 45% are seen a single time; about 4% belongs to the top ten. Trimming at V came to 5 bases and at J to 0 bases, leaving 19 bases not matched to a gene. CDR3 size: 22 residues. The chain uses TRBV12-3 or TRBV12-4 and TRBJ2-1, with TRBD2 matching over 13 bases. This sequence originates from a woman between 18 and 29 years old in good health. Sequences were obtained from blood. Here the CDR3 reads CASSDPNPGTSGNLHSYNEQFF. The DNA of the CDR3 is TGTGCCAGCAGTGATCCCAACCCGGGGACTAGCGGGAACCTCCACTCCTACAATGAGCAGTTCTTC.